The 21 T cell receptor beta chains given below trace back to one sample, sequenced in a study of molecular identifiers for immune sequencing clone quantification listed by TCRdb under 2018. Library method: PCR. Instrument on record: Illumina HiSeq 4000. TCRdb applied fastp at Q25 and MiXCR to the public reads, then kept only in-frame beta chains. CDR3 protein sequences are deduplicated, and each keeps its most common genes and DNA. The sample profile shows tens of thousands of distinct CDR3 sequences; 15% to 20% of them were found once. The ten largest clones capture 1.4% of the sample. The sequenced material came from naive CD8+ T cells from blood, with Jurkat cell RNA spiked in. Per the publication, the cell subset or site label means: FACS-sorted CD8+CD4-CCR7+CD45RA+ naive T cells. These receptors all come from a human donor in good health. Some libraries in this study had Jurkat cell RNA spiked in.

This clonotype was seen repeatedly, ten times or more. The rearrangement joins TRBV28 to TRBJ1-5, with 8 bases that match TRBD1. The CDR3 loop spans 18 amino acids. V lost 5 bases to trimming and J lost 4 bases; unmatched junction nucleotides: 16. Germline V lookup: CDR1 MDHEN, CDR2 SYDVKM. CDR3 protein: CASSPLPSGTGSNQPQHF. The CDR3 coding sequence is TGTGCCAGCAGTCCGCTACCCTCCGGGACAGGCTCTAATCAGCCCCAGCATTTT.

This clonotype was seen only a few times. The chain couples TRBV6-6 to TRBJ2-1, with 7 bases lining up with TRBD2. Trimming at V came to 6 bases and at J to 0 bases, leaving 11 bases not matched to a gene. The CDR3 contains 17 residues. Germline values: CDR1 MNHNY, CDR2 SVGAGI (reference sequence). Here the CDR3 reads CASSKTSPRFSYNEQFF. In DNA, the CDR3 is TGTGCCAGCAGCAAGACTAGCCCTCGCTTCTCCTACAATGAGCAGTTCTTC.

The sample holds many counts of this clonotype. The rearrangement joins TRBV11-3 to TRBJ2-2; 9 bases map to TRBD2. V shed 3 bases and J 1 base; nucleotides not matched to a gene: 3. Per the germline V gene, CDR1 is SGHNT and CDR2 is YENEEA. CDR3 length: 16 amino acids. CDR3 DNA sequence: TGTGCCAGCAGCTTGACTAGCGGCCAGAACACCGGGGAGCTGTTTTTT. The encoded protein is CASSLTSGQNTGELFF.

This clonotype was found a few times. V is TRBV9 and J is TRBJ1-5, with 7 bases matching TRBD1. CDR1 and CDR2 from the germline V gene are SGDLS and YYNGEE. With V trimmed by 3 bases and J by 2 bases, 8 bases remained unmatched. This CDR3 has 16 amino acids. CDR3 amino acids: CASSAGTEYGNQPQHF. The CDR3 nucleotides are TGTGCCAGCAGCGCCGGGACAGAGTACGGCAATCAGCCCCAGCATTTT.

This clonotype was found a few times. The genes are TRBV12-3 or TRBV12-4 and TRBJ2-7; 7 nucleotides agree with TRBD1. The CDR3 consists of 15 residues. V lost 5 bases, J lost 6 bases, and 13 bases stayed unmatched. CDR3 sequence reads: CASSPQTGPWPEQYF. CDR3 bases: TGTGCCAGCAGTCCACAGACAGGGCCGTGGCCCGAGCAGTACTTC.

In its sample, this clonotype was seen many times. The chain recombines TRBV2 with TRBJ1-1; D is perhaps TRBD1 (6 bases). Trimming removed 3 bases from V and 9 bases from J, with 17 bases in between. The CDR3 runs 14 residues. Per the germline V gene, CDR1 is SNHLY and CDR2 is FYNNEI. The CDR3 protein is CASSEGGGIFKAFF. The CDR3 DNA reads TGTGCCAGCAGTGAGGGCGGGGGCATTTTCAAAGCTTTCTTT.

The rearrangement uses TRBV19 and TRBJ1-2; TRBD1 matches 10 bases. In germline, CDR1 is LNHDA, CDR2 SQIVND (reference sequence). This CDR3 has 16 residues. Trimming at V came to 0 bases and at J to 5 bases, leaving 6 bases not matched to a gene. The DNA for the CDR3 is TGTGCCAGTAGTATAGACCCGACAGGGGGCTCTTATGGCTACACCTTC. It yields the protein CASSIDPTGGSYGYTF.

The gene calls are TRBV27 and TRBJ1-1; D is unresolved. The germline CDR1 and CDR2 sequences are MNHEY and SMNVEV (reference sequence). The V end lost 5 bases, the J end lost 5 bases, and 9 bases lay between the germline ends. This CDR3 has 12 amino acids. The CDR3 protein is CASSTGWTEAFF. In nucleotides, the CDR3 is TGTGCCAGCAGTACCGGCTGGACTGAAGCTTTCTTT.

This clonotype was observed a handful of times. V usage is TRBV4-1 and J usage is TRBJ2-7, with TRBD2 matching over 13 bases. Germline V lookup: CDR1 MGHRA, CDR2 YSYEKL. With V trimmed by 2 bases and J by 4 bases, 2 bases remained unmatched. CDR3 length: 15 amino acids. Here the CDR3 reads CASSQRTSGSYEQYF. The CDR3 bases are TGCGCCAGCAGCCAACGGACTAGCGGGAGTTACGAGCAGTACTTC.

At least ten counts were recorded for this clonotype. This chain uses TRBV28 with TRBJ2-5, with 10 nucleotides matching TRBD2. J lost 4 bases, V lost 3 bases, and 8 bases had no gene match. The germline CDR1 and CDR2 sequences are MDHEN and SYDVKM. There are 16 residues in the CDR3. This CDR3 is CASSFLTSGTGETQYF. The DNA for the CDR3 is TGTGCCAGCAGTTTCCTTACTAGCGGGACGGGAGAGACCCAGTACTTC.

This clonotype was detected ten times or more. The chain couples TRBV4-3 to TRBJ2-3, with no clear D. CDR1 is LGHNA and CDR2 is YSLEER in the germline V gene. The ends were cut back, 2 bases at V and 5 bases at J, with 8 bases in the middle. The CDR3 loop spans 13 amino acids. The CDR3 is CASSQFAVDTQYF. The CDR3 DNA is TGCGCCAGCAGCCAATTCGCGGTAGATACGCAGTATTTT.

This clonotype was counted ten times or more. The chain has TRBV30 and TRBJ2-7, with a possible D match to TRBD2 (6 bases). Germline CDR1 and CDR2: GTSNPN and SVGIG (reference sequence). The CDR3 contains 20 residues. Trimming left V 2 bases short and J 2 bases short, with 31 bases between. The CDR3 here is CAWSPIVRDSYILLPYEQYF. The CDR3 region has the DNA TGTGCCTGGAGTCCTATCGTACGGGACTCGTATATACTTCTTCCCTACGAGCAGTACTTC.

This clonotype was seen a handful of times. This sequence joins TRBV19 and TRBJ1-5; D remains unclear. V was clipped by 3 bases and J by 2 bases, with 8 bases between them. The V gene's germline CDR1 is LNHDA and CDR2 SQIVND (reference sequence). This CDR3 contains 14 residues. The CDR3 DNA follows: TGTGCCAGTAGTATCCCGGTCGGCAATCAGCCCCAGCATTTT. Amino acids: CASSIPVGNQPQHF.

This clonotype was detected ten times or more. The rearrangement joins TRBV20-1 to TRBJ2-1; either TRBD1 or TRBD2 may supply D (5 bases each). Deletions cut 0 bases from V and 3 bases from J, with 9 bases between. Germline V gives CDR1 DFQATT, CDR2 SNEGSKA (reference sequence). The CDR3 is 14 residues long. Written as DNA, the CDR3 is TGCAGTGCTAGAGACGGGGACGGCTACAATGAGCAGTTCTTC. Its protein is CSARDGDGYNEQFF.

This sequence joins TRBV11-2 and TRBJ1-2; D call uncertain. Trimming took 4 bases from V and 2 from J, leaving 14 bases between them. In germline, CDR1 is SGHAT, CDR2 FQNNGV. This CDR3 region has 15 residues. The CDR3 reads CASSSTPTPNYGYTF. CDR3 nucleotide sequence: TGTGCCAGCAGCTCTACCCCTACACCCAACTATGGCTACACCTTC.

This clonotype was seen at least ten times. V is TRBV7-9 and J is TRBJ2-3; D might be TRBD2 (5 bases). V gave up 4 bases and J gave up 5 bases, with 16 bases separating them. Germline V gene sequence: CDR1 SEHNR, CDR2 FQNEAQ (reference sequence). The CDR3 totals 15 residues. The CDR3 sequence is CASSSSREGLDTQYF. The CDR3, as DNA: TGTGCCAGCAGCTCTTCCCGAGAGGGCCTAGATACGCAGTATTTT.

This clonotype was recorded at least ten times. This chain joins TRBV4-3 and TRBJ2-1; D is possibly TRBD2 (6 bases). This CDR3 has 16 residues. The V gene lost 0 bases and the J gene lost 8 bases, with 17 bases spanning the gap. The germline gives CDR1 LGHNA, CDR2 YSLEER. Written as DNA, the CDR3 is TGCGCCAGCAGCCAAGAGAGTACGGCGGGGTACTATGAGCAGTTCTTC. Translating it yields CASSQESTAGYYEQFF.

CDR3 sequence: CSAGDPPGTYGYTF. DNA for the CDR3: TGCAGTGCTGGGGATCCCCCGGGCACTTATGGCTACACCTTC. The V and J genes are TRBV20-1 and TRBJ1-2; unclear D gene. The CDR3 covers 14 residues. V was shortened by 5 bases and J by 5 bases, with 18 bases between the two germline ends. Germline values: CDR1 DFQATT, CDR2 SNEGSKA (reference sequence).

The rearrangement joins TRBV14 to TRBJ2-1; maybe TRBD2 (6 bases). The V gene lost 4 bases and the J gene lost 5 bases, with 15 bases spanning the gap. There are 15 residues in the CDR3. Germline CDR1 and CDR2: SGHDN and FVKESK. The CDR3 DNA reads TGTGCCAGCAGCCCGGGACTGCCATTTCACAATGAGCAGTTCTTC. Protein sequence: CASSPGLPFHNEQFF. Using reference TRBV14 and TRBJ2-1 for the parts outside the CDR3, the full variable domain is EAGVTQFPSHSVIEKGQTVTLRCDPISGHDNLYWYRRVMGKEIKFLLHFVKESKQDESGMPNNRFLAERTGGTYSTLKVQPAELEDSGVYFCASSPGLPFHNEQFFGPGTRLTVL.

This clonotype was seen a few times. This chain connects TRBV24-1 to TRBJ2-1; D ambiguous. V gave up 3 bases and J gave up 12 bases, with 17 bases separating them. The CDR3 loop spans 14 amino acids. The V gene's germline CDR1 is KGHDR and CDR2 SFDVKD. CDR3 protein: CATSDAPGLSGQFF. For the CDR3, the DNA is TGTGCCACCAGTGATGCACCGGGTCTCAGTGGGCAGTTCTTC.

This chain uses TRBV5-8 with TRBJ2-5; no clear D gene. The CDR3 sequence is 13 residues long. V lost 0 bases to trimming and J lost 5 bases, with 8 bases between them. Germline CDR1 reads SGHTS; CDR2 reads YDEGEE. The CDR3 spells CASSLAMGETQYF. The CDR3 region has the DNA TGTGCCAGCAGCTTGGCAATGGGGGAGACCCAGTACTTC.